The 5 T cell receptor beta chains given below trace back to one sample, sequenced in a study of blood T cell repertoires in COVID-19. Clones were sequenced by immunoSEQ multiplex PCR, and TCRdb holds only the in-frame ones, with some missing. Seen here are about 280,000 clones, 90% observed once, and the top ten hold about 1.7%. The specimen was PBMCs or T cells enriched from blood (not recorded which). The receptors here all came from a young woman with acute COVID-19.

The rearrangement joins TRBV7-7 to TRBJ2-2, with D possibly matching TRBD2 (6 bases). Germline values: CDR1 SSHAT, CDR2 FNYEAQ (reference sequence). Trimming stripped 5 bases from V and 7 bases from J, with 11 bases between. The CDR3 is made up of 13 amino acids. The CDR3 sequence: CASSPREYGELFF. CDR3 in DNA: TGTGCCAGCAGCCCACGGGAGTACGGGGAGCTGTTTTTT.

CDR3 in amino acids: CASSPRGAPDTDTQYF. The CDR3 region has the DNA TGTGCCAGCAGCCCGCGTGGGGCCCCTGATACAGATACGCAGTATTTT. The V gene is TRBV5-4, the J gene TRBJ2-3; maybe TRBD1 (5 bases). Germline CDR1 SGHNT, CDR2 YYREEE (reference sequence). The CDR3 is made up of 16 amino acids. The V end was cut by 4 bases, the J end by 3 bases, with 18 bases between.

The rearrangement joins TRBV1 to TRBJ2-1; the listed D gene, TRBD2, was not tested against the DNA. TRBV1 is designated a pseudogene. CDR3 size: 13 residues. As DNA, the CDR3 is TGCACCAGCACCTGGACTAGCGGTAATGAGCAGTTCTTC. This translates into CTSTWTSGNEQFF.

The chain uses TRBV7-6 and TRBJ2-1, with TRBD2 matching 8 bases. There are 15 residues in the CDR3. CDR1 SGHVS and CDR2 FNYEAQ come from the germline V gene. J was trimmed by 8 bases and V by 1 base; bases with no gene match: 7. CDR3 loop: CASSLGLAGSHEQFF. The DNA for the CDR3 is TGTGCCAGCAGCTTAGGGCTAGCGGGTTCTCATGAGCAGTTCTTC.

The genes are TRBV7-9 and TRBJ2-1; TRBD1 aligns across 8 bases. The CDR3 loop spans 15 amino acids. J lost 5 bases, V lost 5 bases, and 8 bases had no gene match. In germline, CDR1 is SEHNR, CDR2 FQNEAQ (reference sequence). CDR3 residues: CASSPRTGFNNEQFF. The CDR3 coding sequence is TGTGCCAGCAGCCCCCGGACAGGGTTTAACAATGAGCAGTTCTTC.